A selection of T cell receptor beta chains follows, all from one sample in a study of blood T cells in healthy people across ages. Each CDR3 protein is one row after TCRdb ran MiXCR on the 5' RACE reads. The sample consists of fewer than 2 million distinct CDR3 sequences, roughly two fifths of them appearing once. Sequencing input: blood. These receptors all come from a human donor in good health. The CDR3 runs from the conserved cysteine through the conserved F or W. D genes are given only for firm matches. Clone size is not always given. Where it is, it says once, few, many or a class for expanded clones.

v_gene,j_gene,abundance,d_gene,CDR3nt,CDR3aa
TRBV20-1,TRBJ1-2,few,.,TGCAGTGCTAGTGTCAGGGGATCGAGAAGCTATGGCTACACCTTC,CSASVRGSRSYGYTF
TRBV11-1,TRBJ2-3,few,.,TGTGCCAGCAGCTTAGGCGGGACAGAATATACGCAGTATTTT,CASSLGGTEYTQYF
TRBV12-3/TRBV12-4,TRBJ2-3,few,.,TGTGCCAGCAGTTTCTGGGGCCACCGCACAGATACGCAGTATTTT,CASSFWGHRTDTQYF
TRBV29-1,TRBJ2-1,.,.,TGCAGCGTTTTCCGGCGGAGCGCAAATGAGCAGTTCTTC,CSVFRRSANEQFF
TRBV5-1,TRBJ1-2,few,.,TGCGCCAGCGGGGACTCGGAGGGCTATGGCTACACCTTC,CASGDSEGYGYTF
TRBV5-4,TRBJ2-5,once,TRBD2,TGTGCCAGCAGCCCCCCGGGACTAGCGGGGGCAGGGGAGACCCAGTACTTC,CASSPPGLAGAGETQYF
TRBV12-3/TRBV12-4,TRBJ2-1,.,.,TGTGCCAGCAGTTTAGCGCTCATAGGGGAAAGGGGTGAGCAGTTCTTC,CASSLALIGERGEQFF
TRBV29-1,TRBJ2-1,few,.,TGCAGCGTTGAAGGAGTGGAGCAGTTCTTC,CSVEGVEQFF
TRBV13,TRBJ2-7,few,.,TGTGCCAGCAGCTTAGGCTTTACTAATTCCTACGAGCAGTACTTC,CASSLGFTNSYEQYF
TRBV4-2,TRBJ2-3,.,.,TGTGCCAGCAGCCAAGCGGCAGGGGTGGGCACAGATACGCAGTATTTT,CASSQAAGVGTDTQYF
TRBV7-2,TRBJ2-7,.,.,TGTGCCAGCAGCTCCCTAGTAGGCGAGCAGTACTTC,CASSSLVGEQYF
TRBV10-3,TRBJ2-2,.,TRBD1,TGTGCCATCAGTGAGCCGCACAAGATACAGGGGTCCAACACCGGGGAGCTGTTTTTT,CAISEPHKIQGSNTGELFF
TRBV3-1,TRBJ2-1,.,TRBD2,TGTGCCAGCAGCCCAGAGGTAGGGGAGGGTGAGCAGTTCTTC,CASSPEVGEGEQFF
TRBV5-5,TRBJ2-5,.,.,TGTGCCAGCAGCTTGTACCGGGGGATCCAAGAGACCCAGTACTTC,CASSLYRGIQETQYF
TRBV3-1,TRBJ2-3,few,.,TGTGCCAGCAGCCAAGGTTTGGGGCGGGTCGACACAGATACGCAGTATTTT,CASSQGLGRVDTDTQYF
TRBV4-3,TRBJ1-4,.,.,TGCGCCAGCAGCCAAGGTGCCTCTCGCGCTGAAAAGCTGTTTTTT,CASSQGASRAEKLFF
TRBV12-3/TRBV12-4,TRBJ2-1,.,TRBD2,TGTGCCAGCAGTATGGGGGGGTACAATGAGCAGTTCTTC,CASSMGGYNEQFF
TRBV28,TRBJ2-7,.,.,TGTGCCAGCACTAGTGGGCACCGCGGGCCCGAGCAGTACTTC,CASTSGHRGPEQYF
TRBV7-2,TRBJ2-7,.,TRBD1,TGTGCCAGCAGCTTGGGTCCTCATGGCACAGGGGCGCAGTACTTC,CASSLGPHGTGAQYF
TRBV7-3,TRBJ2-7,few,TRBD2,TGTGCCAGCAGCTTAATGGGGGGGTTGTACGAGCAGTACTTC,CASSLMGGLYEQYF
TRBV3-1,TRBJ2-1,.,TRBD2,TGTGCCAGCAGCTCATCGACTAGCCCCAATGAGCAGTTCTTC,CASSSSTSPNEQFF
TRBV24-1,TRBJ1-5,.,.,TGTGCCACCAGTGATGCAGGGTTCAATCAGCCCCAGCATTTT,CATSDAGFNQPQHF
TRBV6-2/TRBV6-3,TRBJ1-5,few,.,TGTGCCAGCAGTCCGACACTTCATCAGCCCCAGCATTTT,CASSPTLHQPQHF
TRBV20-1,TRBJ2-3,.,TRBD2,TGCAGTGCTAGAATAAACAGAGCGGGGGGCACAGATACGCAGTATTTT,CSARINRAGGTDTQYF
TRBV4-3,TRBJ2-3,few,.,TGCGCCAGCAGCCAAGATCTTAGACCAGCACATGATGCGCAGTATTTT,CASSQDLRPAHDAQYF
TRBV29-1,TRBJ2-1,.,.,TGCAGCGTTGAAGGACCTGGGGATGAGCAGTTCTTC,CSVEGPGDEQFF
TRBV27,TRBJ2-5,.,TRBD2,TGTGCCAGCAGTTTATCGGGACTAGCGGGGGGGCTAGGAGAGACCCAGTACTTC,CASSLSGLAGGLGETQYF
TRBV7-8,TRBJ2-4,.,.,TGTGCCAGCAGCGAACACGATCAAGCCAAAAACATTCAGTACTTC,CASSEHDQAKNIQYF
TRBV7-9,TRBJ2-7,.,.,TGTGCCAGCAGCTCCCTCGGGGGTTTGACCTACGAGCAGTACTTC,CASSSLGGLTYEQYF
TRBV24-1,TRBJ2-7,few,TRBD1,TGTGCCACCAGTGACCCGGGACAGGCCTACGAGCAGTACTTC,CATSDPGQAYEQYF
TRBV7-2,TRBJ1-6,few,.,TGTGCCAGCAGCTTAGGGGAGGGCAGGTCACCCCTCCACTTT,CASSLGEGRSPLHF
TRBV6-5,TRBJ1-5,few,.,TGTGCCAGCAATGAGAAGCTTAGCAATCAGCCCCAGCATTTT,CASNEKLSNQPQHF
TRBV12-3/TRBV12-4,TRBJ2-2,once,.,TGTGCCAGCAGTTTATCAGCGGCCGGGGGGCTGTTTTTT,CASSLSAAGGLFF
TRBV7-3,TRBJ2-1,few,.,TGTGCCAGCAGCTTAATTCCGGGGGTGATGTACAATGAGCAGTTCTTC,CASSLIPGVMYNEQFF
TRBV7-2,TRBJ2-2,few,TRBD2,TGTGCCAGCAGCTTTAGCGGGGGGCAACTCAACACCGGGGAGCTGTTTTTT,CASSFSGGQLNTGELFF
TRBV10-3,TRBJ2-2,many,.,TGTGCTGTGGCTACAGGGAGTAACACCGGGGAACTGTTTTTT,CAVATGSNTGELFF
TRBV5-1,TRBJ2-5,.,TRBD2,TGCGCCAGCACCGGTGGACTAGCGGGGGTTGTAGTAGAAGAGACCCAGTACTTC,CASTGGLAGVVVEETQYF
TRBV12-3/TRBV12-4,TRBJ2-3,.,.,TGTGCCAGCAGTTTAGCGATGCGACTCCGGGTGGATACGCAGTATTTT,CASSLAMRLRVDTQYF
TRBV4-2,TRBJ2-3,.,.,TGTGCCAGCAGCCACCAGATACCATCTAGCACAGATACGCAGTATTTT,CASSHQIPSSTDTQYF
TRBV7-2,TRBJ1-2,.,.,TGTGCCAGCAGCCTCGTAGGGGGGGAAGAGGGCTACACCTTC,CASSLVGGEEGYTF